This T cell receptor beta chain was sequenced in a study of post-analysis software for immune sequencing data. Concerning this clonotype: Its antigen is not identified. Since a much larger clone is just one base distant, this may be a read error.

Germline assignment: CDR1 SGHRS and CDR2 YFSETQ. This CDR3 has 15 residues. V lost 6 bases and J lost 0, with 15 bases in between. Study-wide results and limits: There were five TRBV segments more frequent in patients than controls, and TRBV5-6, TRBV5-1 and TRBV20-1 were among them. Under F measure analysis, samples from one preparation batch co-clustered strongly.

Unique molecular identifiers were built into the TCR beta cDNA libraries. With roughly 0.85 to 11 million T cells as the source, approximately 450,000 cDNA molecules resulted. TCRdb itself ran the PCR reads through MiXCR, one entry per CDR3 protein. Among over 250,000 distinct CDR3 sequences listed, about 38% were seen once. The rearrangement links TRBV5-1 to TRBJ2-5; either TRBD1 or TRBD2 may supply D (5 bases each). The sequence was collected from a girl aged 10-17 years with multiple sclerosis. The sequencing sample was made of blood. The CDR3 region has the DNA TGCGCCAGCAACTTCCTCGGGGACCACCAAGAGACCCAGTACTTC. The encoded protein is CASNFLGDHQETQYF. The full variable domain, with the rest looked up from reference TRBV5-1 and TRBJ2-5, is KAGVTQTPRYLIKTRGQQVTLSCSPISGHRSVSWYQQTPGQGLQFLFEYFSETQRNKGNFPGRFSGRQFSNSRSEMNVSTLELGDSALYLCASNFLGDHQETQYFGPGTRLLVL.